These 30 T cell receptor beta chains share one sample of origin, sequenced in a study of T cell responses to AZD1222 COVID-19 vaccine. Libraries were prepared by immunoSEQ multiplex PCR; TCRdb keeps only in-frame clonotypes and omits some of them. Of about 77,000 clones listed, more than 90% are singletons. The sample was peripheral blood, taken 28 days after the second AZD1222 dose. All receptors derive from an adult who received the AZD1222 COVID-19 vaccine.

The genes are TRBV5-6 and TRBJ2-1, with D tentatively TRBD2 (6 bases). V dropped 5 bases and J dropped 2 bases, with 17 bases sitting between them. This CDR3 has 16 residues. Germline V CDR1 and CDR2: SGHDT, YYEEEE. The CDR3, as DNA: TGTGCCAGCAGGACCCCCTCTAGCGTCCCCTACAATGAGCAGTTCTTC. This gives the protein CASRTPSSVPYNEQFF.

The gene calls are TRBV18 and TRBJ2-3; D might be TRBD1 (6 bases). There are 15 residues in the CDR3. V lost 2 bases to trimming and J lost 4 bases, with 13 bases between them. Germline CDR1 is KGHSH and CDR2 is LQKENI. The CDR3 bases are TGTGCCAGCTCACCAACGCAGGGGATAGCAGATACGCAGTATTTT. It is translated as CASSPTQGIADTQYF. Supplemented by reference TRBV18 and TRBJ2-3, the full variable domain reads NAGVMQNPRHLVRRRGQEARLRCSPMKGHSHVYWYRQLPEEGLKFMVYLQKENIIDESGMPKERFSAEFPKEGPSILRIQQVVRGDSAAYFCASSPTQGIADTQYFGPGTRLTVL.

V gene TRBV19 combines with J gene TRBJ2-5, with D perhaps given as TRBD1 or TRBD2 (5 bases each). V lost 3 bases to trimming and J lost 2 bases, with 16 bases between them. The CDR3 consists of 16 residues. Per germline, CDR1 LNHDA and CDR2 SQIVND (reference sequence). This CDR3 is CASSILGTGPQETQYF. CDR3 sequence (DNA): TGTGCCAGTAGTATTTTAGGCACGGGACCGCAAGAGACCCAGTACTTC.

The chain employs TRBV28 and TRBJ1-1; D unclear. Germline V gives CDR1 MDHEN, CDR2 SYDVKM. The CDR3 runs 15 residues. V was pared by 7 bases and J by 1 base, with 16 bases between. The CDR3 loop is CASILRSPRNTEAFF. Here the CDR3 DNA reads TGTGCCAGCATCTTACGGAGCCCCCGGAACACTGAAGCTTTCTTT.

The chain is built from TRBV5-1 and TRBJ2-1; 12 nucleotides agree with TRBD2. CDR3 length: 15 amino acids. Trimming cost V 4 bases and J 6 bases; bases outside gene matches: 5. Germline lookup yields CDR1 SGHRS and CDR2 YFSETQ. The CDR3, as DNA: TGCGCCAGCAGCGGAGGGACTAGCGGGTTCAATGAGCAGTTCTTC. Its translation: CASSGGTSGFNEQFF. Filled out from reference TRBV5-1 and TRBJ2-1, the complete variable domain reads KAGVTQTPRYLIKTRGQQVTLSCSPISGHRSVSWYQQTPGQGLQFLFEYFSETQRNKGNFPGRFSGRQFSNSRSEMNVSTLELGDSALYLCASSGGTSGFNEQFFGPGTRLTVL.

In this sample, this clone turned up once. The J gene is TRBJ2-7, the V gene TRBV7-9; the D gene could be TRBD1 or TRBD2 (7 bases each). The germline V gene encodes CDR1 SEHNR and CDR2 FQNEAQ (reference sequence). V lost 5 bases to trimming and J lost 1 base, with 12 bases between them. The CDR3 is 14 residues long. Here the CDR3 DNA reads TGTGCCAGCAGCGATCAGGGGGGGTCCTACGAGCAGTACTTC. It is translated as CASSDQGGSYEQYF.

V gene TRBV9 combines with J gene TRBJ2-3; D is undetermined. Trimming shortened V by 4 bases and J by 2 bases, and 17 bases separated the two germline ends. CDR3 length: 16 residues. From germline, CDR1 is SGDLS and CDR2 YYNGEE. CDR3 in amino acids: CASSPGPPLPTDTQYF. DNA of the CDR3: TGTGCCAGCAGCCCCGGTCCTCCATTACCCACAGATACGCAGTATTTT.

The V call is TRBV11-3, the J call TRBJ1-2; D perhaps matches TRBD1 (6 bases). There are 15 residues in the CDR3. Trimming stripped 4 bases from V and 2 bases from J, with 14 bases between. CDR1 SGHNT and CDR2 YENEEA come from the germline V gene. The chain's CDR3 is CASSSTGIGNYGYTF. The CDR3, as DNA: TGTGCCAGCAGCTCTACAGGGATCGGCAACTATGGCTACACCTTC.

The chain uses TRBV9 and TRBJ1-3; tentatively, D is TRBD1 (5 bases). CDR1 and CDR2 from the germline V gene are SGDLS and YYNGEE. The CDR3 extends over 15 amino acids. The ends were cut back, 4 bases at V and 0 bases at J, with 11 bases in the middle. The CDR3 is CASSPWTRSGNTIYF. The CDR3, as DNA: TGTGCCAGCAGCCCTTGGACACGCTCTGGAAACACCATATATTTT.

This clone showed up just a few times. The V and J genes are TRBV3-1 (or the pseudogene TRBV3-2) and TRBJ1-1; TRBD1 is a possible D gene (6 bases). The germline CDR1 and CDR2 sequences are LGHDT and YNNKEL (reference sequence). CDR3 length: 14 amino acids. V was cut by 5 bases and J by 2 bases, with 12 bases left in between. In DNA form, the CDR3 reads TGTGCCAGCAGCGGCGGACAGCGCAACACTGAAGCTTTCTTT. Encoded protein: CASSGGQRNTEAFF.

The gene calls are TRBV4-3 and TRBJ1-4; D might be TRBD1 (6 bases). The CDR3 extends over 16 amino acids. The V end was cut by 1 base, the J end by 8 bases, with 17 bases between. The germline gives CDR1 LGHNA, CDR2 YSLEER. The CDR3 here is CASSQGLRGQNEKLFF. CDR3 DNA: TGCGCCAGCAGCCAAGGACTTAGAGGACAGAACGAAAAACTGTTTTTT.

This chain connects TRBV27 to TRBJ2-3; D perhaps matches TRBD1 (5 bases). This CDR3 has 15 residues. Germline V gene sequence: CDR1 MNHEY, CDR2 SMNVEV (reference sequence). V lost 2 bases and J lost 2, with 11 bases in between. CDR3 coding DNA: TGTGCCAGCAGTTTAGGGTGGGGCTACACAGATACGCAGTATTTT. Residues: CASSLGWGYTDTQYF.

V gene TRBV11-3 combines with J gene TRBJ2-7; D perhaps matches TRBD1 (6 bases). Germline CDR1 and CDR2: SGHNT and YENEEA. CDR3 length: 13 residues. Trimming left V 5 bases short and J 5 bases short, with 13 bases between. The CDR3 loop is CASSITGSHEQYF. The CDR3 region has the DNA TGTGCCAGCAGCATCACAGGGAGCCACGAGCAGTACTTC.

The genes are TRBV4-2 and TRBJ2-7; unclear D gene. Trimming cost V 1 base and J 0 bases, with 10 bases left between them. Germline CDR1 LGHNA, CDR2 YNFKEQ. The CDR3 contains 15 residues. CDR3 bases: TGTGCCAGCAGCCAAGCCCCGATCGGCTCCTACGAGCAGTACTTC. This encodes CASSQAPIGSYEQYF.

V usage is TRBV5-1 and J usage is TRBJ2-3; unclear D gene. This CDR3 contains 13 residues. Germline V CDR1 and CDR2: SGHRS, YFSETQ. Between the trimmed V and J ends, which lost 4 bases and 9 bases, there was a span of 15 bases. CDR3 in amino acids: CASSGDGVGTQYF. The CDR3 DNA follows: TGCGCCAGCAGCGGGGATGGAGTTGGAACGCAGTATTTT.

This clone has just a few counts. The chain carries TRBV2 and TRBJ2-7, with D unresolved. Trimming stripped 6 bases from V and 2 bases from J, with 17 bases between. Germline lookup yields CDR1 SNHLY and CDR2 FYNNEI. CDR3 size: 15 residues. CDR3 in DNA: TGTGCCAGCAGAGACCTAGTATTTCGCCCCTACGAGCAGTACTTC. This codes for CASRDLVFRPYEQYF.

CDR3 in amino acids: CATSRGGDTGELFF. In nucleotides, the CDR3 is TGTGCCACCAGCAGGGGTGGGGACACCGGGGAGCTGTTTTTT. The gene calls are TRBV15 and TRBJ2-2; D gene uncertain. The germline CDR1 and CDR2 sequences are LNHNV and YYDKDF (reference sequence). V lost 3 bases to trimming and J lost 3 bases, with 8 bases between them. The CDR3 loop spans 14 amino acids.

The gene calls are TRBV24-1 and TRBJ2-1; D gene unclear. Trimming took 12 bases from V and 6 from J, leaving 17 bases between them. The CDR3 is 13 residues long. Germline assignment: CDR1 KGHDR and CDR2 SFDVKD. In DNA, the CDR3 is TGTGCCGCTGGCGGACCCCTTTTCAATGAGCAGTTCTTC. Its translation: CAAGGPLFNEQFF.

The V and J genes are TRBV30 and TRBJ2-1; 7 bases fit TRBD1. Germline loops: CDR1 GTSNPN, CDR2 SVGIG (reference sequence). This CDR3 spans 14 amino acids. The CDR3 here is CARKAGGSYNEQFF. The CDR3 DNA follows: TGTGCTCGGAAAGCAGGGGGCTCCTACAATGAGCAGTTCTTC.

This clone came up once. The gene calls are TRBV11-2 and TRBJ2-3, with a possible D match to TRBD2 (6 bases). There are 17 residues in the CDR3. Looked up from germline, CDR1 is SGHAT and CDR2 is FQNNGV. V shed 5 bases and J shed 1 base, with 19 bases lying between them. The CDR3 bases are TGTGCCAGCAGCCCACGTGGGCGACTAGGAGGCACAGATACGCAGTATTTT. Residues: CASSPRGRLGGTDTQYF.

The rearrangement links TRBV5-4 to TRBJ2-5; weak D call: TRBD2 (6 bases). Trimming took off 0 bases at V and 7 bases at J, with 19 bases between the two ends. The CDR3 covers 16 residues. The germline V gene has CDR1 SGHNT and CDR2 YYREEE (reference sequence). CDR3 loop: CASSLARGRTQATQYF. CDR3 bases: TGTGCCAGCAGCTTGGCCCGTGGGAGGACCCAGGCGACCCAGTACTTC.

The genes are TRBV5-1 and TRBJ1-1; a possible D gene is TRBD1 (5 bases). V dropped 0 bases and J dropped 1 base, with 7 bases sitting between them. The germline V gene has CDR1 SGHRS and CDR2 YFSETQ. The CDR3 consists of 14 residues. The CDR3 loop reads CASSLVGENTEAFF. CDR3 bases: TGCGCCAGCAGCTTGGTAGGGGAGAACACTGAAGCTTTCTTT.

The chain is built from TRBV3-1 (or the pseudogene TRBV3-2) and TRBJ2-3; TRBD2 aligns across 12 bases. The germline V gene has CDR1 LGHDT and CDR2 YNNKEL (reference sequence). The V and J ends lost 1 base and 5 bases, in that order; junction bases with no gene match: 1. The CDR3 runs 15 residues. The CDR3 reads CASSQAGLAGDTQYF. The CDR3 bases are TGTGCCAGCAGCCAAGCGGGACTAGCGGGAGATACGCAGTATTTT.

This CDR3 reads CATADYNYEQYF. As DNA, the CDR3 is TGTGCCACCGCAGACTACAACTACGAGCAGTACTTC. The J gene is TRBJ2-7, the V gene TRBV19, with TRBD2 as a possible D gene (5 bases). Germline V CDR1 and CDR2: LNHDA, SQIVND (reference sequence). Trimming took 10 bases from V and 3 from J, leaving 13 bases between them. This CDR3 is built from 12 residues. Full variable domain (missing parts from reference TRBV19 and TRBJ2-7): DGGITQSPKYLFRKEGQNVTLSCEQNLNHDAMYWYRQDPGQGLRLIYYSQIVNDFQKGDIAEGYSVSREKKESFPLTVTSAQKNPTAFYLCATADYNYEQYFGPGTRLTVT.

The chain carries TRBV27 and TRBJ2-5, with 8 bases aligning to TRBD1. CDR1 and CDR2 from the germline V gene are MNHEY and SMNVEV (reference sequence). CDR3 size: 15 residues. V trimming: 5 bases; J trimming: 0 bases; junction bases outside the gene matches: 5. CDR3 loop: CASSPRQGYQETQYF. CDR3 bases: TGTGCCAGCAGTCCTCGACAGGGGTACCAAGAGACCCAGTACTTC.

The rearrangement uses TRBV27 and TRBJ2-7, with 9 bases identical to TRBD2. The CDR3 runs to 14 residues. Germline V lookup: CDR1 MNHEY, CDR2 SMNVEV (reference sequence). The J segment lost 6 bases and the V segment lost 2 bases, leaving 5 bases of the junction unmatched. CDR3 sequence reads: CASSLLAGGGEQYF. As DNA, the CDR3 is TGTGCCAGCAGTTTACTGGCGGGAGGGGGCGAGCAGTACTTC.

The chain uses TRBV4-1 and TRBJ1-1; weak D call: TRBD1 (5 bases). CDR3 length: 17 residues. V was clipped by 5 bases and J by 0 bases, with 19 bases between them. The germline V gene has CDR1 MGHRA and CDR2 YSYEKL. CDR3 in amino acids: CASSAQTGSHMNTEAFF. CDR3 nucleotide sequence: TGCGCCAGCAGCGCCCAAACAGGTTCCCATATGAACACTGAAGCTTTCTTT.

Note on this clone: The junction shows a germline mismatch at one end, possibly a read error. CDR3 sequence: CASGHGGGSQPQHF. The CDR3 nucleotides read TGTGCCAGCGGCCACGGGGGCGGTAGTCAGCCCCAGCATTTT. The chain carries TRBV3-1 (or the pseudogene TRBV3-2) and TRBJ1-5; TRBD1 might be the D (6 bases). The CDR3 runs 14 residues. The germline CDR1 and CDR2 sequences are LGHDT and YNNKEL (reference sequence).

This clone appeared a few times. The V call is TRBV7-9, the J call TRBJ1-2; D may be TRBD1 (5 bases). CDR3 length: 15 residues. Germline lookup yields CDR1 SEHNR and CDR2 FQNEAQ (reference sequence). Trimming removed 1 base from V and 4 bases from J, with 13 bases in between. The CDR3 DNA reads TGTGCCAGCAGCTTAGACAGGTCGGGATTCTATGGCTACACCTTC. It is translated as CASSLDRSGFYGYTF.

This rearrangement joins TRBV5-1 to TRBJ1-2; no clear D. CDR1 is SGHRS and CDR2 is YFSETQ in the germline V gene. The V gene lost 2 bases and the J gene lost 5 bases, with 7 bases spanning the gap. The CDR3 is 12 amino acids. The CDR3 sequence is CASSFQGYGYTF. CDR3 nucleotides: TGCGCCAGCAGCTTCCAAGGGTATGGCTACACCTTC.